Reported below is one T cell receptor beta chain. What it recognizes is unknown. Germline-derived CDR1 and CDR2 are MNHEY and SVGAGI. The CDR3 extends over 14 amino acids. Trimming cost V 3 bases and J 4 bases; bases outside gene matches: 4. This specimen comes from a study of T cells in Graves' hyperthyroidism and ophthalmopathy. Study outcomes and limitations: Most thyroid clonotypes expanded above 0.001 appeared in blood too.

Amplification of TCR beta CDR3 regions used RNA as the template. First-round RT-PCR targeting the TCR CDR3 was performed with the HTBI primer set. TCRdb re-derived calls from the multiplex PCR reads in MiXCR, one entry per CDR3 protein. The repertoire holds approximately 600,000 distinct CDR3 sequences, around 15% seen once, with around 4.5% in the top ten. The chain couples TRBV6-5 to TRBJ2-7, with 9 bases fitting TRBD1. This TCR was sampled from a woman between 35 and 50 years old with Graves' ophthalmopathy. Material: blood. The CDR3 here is CASSYGQGLYEQYF. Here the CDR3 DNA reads TGTGCCAGCAGTTATGGACAGGGGCTATACGAGCAGTACTTC.